A single sample is the source of the 19 T cell receptor beta chains below, sequenced in a study of blood T cell repertoires in COVID-19. Repertoires were generated with immunoSEQ multiplex PCR, while TCRdb's copy carries only in-frame clones and drops some. The repertoire includes around 260,000 clones, around nine tenths of them detected once, and 0.9% to 1% sits in the top ten. The sample comprised peripheral blood. The receptors were gathered from a middle-aged woman who had recovered from COVID-19.

The chain links TRBV21-1 to TRBJ2-5; the table's D call, TRBD2, was not checked against the DNA. TRBV21-1 is a pseudogene segment. CDR3 size: 15 residues. The DNA of the CDR3 is TGTGCCAGCAGCCATAATCCGGGACTCAAAGAGACCCAGTACTTC. The encoded protein is CASSHNPGLKETQYF.

The chain combines TRBV6-2 or TRBV6-3 with TRBJ2-7; perhaps TRBD2 as D (5 bases). Germline lookup yields CDR1 MNHEY and CDR2 SVGEGT. V lost 2 bases and J 6 bases, leaving 14 bases between the germline ends. The CDR3 is 14 residues long. The CDR3 sequence: CASSYIPGIGEQYF. CDR3 DNA sequence: TGTGCCAGCAGTTACATACCCGGGATTGGCGAGCAGTACTTC.

The V and J genes are TRBV7-9 and TRBJ2-2; tentatively, D is TRBD1 (5 bases). Between the trimmed V and J ends, which lost 10 bases and 5 bases, there was a span of 11 bases. Germline CDR1 is SEHNR and CDR2 is FQNEAQ (reference sequence). This CDR3 region has 12 residues. As DNA, the CDR3 is TGTGCCACCTCCGCAGGGACCGGGGAGCTGTTTTTT. Its protein is CATSAGTGELFF.

This clone was picked up a small number of times. The V gene is TRBV11-3, the J gene TRBJ2-1; TRBD2 is a possible D gene (6 bases). V dropped 5 bases and J dropped 13 bases, with 15 bases sitting between them. This CDR3 comprises 12 residues. Germline loops: CDR1 SGHNT, CDR2 YENEEA. This chain's CDR3 is CASSPEGAGQFF. The CDR3 coding sequence is TGTGCCAGCAGCCCAGAAGGGGCGGGACAGTTCTTC. The whole variable domain, filled in from reference TRBV11-3 and TRBJ2-1, reads EAGVVQSPRYKIIEKKQPVAFWCNPISGHNTLYWYLQNLGQGPELLIRYENEEAVDDSQLPKDRFSAERLKGVDSTLKIQPAELGDSAVYLCASSPEGAGQFFGPGTRLTVL.

The chain couples TRBV2 to TRBJ1-5; D unresolved. The germline CDR1 and CDR2 sequences are SNHLY and FYNNEI. The CDR3 spans 12 residues. V dropped 1 base and J dropped 8 bases, with 6 bases sitting between them. As DNA, the CDR3 is TGTGCCAGCAGTGAAGGCGTGGAGCCCCAGCATTTT. Translated: CASSEGVEPQHF.

The V and J genes are TRBV28 and TRBJ2-7, with D tentatively TRBD1 (5 bases). The CDR3 is 13 amino acids. Germline values: CDR1 MDHEN, CDR2 SYDVKM. Trimming took off 6 bases at V and 5 bases at J, with 14 bases between the two ends. CDR3 nucleotides: TGTGCCAGCAGGACCTCAGGGTACGACGAGCAGTACTTC. Translation: CASRTSGYDEQYF.

The rearrangement links TRBV3-1 (or the pseudogene TRBV3-2) to TRBJ2-5; 8 nucleotides match TRBD2. The germline CDR1 and CDR2 sequences are LGHDT and YNNKEL (reference sequence). This CDR3 spans 14 amino acids. J gave up 4 bases and V 4 bases, and 5 bases lay outside the gene matches. This CDR3 is CASSLAGKGETQYF. CDR3 nucleotide sequence: TGTGCCAGCAGCCTAGCGGGAAAAGGAGAGACCCAGTACTTC.

The gene calls are TRBV5-1 and TRBJ1-1, with TRBD1 identical over 7 bases. The CDR3 runs 15 residues. Looked up from germline, CDR1 is SGHRS and CDR2 is YFSETQ. Losses at the gene ends were 1 base for V and 2 bases for J; bases not matched to a gene: 5. As DNA, the CDR3 is TGCGCCAGCAGCTTGCTAAGGGACAGCAACACTGAAGCTTTCTTT. Translating it yields CASSLLRDSNTEAFF.

This chain links TRBV28 with TRBJ1-5; 8 nucleotides line up with TRBD1. This CDR3 contains 16 residues. V lost 5 bases, J lost 4 bases, and 10 bases stayed unmatched. Germline loops: CDR1 MDHEN, CDR2 SYDVKM. CDR3 in amino acids: CASSPRQGKVNQPQHF. The CDR3 DNA follows: TGTGCCAGCAGTCCCAGACAGGGGAAGGTAAATCAGCCCCAGCATTTT.

V is TRBV9 and J is TRBJ2-5; 9 bases are shared with TRBD1. The germline V gene encodes CDR1 SGDLS and CDR2 YYNGEE. CDR3 length equals 15 residues. Losses at the gene ends were 2 bases for V and 5 bases for J; bases not matched to a gene: 7. Here the CDR3 reads CASSVGTGPRETQYF. In nucleotides, the CDR3 is TGTGCCAGCAGCGTTGGGACAGGGCCCCGGGAGACCCAGTACTTC.

The chain combines TRBV6-2 or TRBV6-3 with TRBJ2-7, with D maybe TRBD2 (5 bases). V dropped 3 bases and J dropped 0 bases, with 9 bases sitting between them. From germline, CDR1 is MNHEY and CDR2 SVGEGT. CDR3 length: 14 residues. The CDR3 DNA sequence: TGTGCCAGCAGTTATGAAGCGGCCTCCTACGAGCAGTACTTC. Translation: CASSYEAASYEQYF.

The V gene is TRBV5-1, the J gene TRBJ1-1; 9 positions match TRBD1. This CDR3 comprises 16 residues. The J segment lost 2 bases and the V segment lost 0 bases, leaving 5 bases of the junction unmatched. The germline V gene has CDR1 SGHRS and CDR2 YFSETQ. Here the CDR3 reads CASSLGTGGHNTEAFF. For the CDR3, the DNA is TGCGCCAGCAGCTTGGGTACAGGGGGCCATAACACTGAAGCTTTCTTT.

The chain joins TRBV24-1 to TRBJ2-2, with D possibly TRBD1 on 5 matching bases. Germline CDR1 is KGHDR and CDR2 is SFDVKD. V was pared by 3 bases and J by 4 bases, with 14 bases between. The CDR3 contains 16 residues. The CDR3, as DNA: TGTGCCACCAGTGATAAAGACAGCCCGGGCACCGGGGAGCTGTTTTTT. Its protein is CATSDKDSPGTGELFF.

Turning to this clone: The sample carries other DNA sequences with the same CDR3. The chain links TRBV28 to TRBJ1-4, with TRBD1 matching 8 bases. Germline trimming cut 5 bases from V and 0 bases from J; bases unmatched to any gene: 2. Per the germline V gene, CDR1 is MDHEN and CDR2 is SYDVKM. The CDR3 has 15 amino acids. This chain's CDR3 is CASSLTGATNEKLFF. For the CDR3, the DNA is TGTGCCAGCAGTCTGACAGGGGCAACTAATGAAAAACTGTTTTTT. The complete variable domain, with remaining parts taken from reference TRBV28 and TRBJ1-4, reads DVKVTQSSRYLVKRTGEKVFLECVQDMDHENMFWYRQDPGLGLRLIYFSYDVKMKEKGDIPEGYSVSREKKERFSLILESASTNQTSMYLCASSLTGATNEKLFFGSGTQLSVL.

Comments on this clone: Additional DNA sequences in this sample encode the identical CDR3. The chain joins TRBV7-9 to TRBJ1-6, with 9 bases lining up with TRBD1. CDR1 is SEHNR, CDR2 FQNEAQ, per germline (reference sequence). V lost 5 bases and J lost 10; bases outside the gene matches: 6. The CDR3 totals 14 residues. The CDR3 reads CASSDGQGRSPLHF. The CDR3 DNA reads TGTGCCAGCAGCGATGGACAGGGGAGGTCACCCCTCCACTTT.

The chain couples TRBV27 to TRBJ2-7; 7 bases agree with TRBD1. Germline-derived CDR1 and CDR2 are MNHEY and SMNVEV (reference sequence). The CDR3 length is 12 residues. The junction had 6 bases not matched to a gene; V was cut back by 10 bases and J by 3 bases. The CDR3 bases are TGTGCCACCGGATCAGGGGGCTACGAGCAGTACTTC. This sequence encodes CATGSGGYEQYF.

The chain carries TRBV30 and TRBJ1-5; D may be TRBD1 (5 bases). This CDR3 spans 15 amino acids. The V end was cut by 1 base, the J end by 3 bases, with 13 bases between. Germline assignment: CDR1 GTSNPN and CDR2 SVGIG (reference sequence). CDR3 in DNA: TGTGCCTGGAGTGGGGGCGACAGTGACAATCAGCCCCAGCATTTT. This sequence encodes CAWSGGDSDNQPQHF.

The chain combines TRBV12-3 or TRBV12-4 with TRBJ1-1; a possible D gene is TRBD1 (5 bases). The CDR3 has 12 amino acids. Deletions cut 5 bases from V and 6 bases from J, with 10 bases between. The CDR3 DNA is TGTGCCAGCAGTCAGGGTAGGGCTGAAGCTTTCTTT. Translated, it gives CASSQGRAEAFF.

The chain is built from TRBV9 and TRBJ2-2, with TRBD2 matching 9 bases. The CDR3 runs to 16 residues. V gave up 0 bases and J gave up 0 bases; unmatched junction bases: 0. Germline-derived CDR1 and CDR2 are SGDLS and YYNGEE. Written as DNA, the CDR3 is TGTGCCAGCAGCGTAGGACTAGCGGCGAACACCGGGGAGCTGTTTTTT. Translated, it gives CASSVGLAANTGELFF.